The 25 T cell receptor beta chains presented below share a single source sample, sequenced in a study of breast tumors, draining lymph nodes, adjacent tissues. Axillary draining lymph nodes of breast cancer patients supplied the node samples. Each CDR3 protein is one row after TCRdb ran MiXCR on the multiplex PCR reads. Of 180,000 or so distinct CDR3 sequences detected, roughly 31% appear once; the ten largest clones hold about 4.3%. What was sequenced was axillary lymph node tissue. These receptors originate from a female donor with breast cancer. Some clones in this sample may be carry-over from other donors' samples.

This clonotype was detected a few times. The chain combines TRBV6-5 with TRBJ2-2; a weak D match, TRBD1 (6 bases). CDR3 length equals 16 residues. Trimming pared 7 bases from V and 0 bases from J, leaving 15 bases between. Germline V lookup: CDR1 MNHEY, CDR2 SVGAGI. The CDR3 spells CASTPQGFSNTGELFF. For the CDR3, the DNA is TGTGCCAGCACCCCTCAGGGGTTTTCGAACACCGGGGAGCTGTTTTTT.

About this clonotype: Possible read error: a much larger clone is one base away. The gene calls are TRBV11-2 and TRBJ2-1; the match to TRBD2 covers 11 bases. Germline assignment: CDR1 SGHAT and CDR2 FQNNGV. Trimming took 5 bases from V and 5 from J; bases not matched to a gene: 11. The CDR3 runs 17 residues. The CDR3 nucleotides are TGTGCCAGCAGCCACGGGGTAGCGGGGGGGTTTGACAATGAGCAGTTCTTC. Translated, it gives CASSHGVAGGFDNEQFF. The full variable domain, completed using reference TRBV11-2 and TRBJ2-1, is EAGVAQSPRYKIIEKRQSVAFWCNPISGHATLYWYQQILGQGPKLLIQFQNNGVVDDSQLPKDRFSAERLKGVDSTLKIQPAKLEDSAVYLCASSHGVAGGFDNEQFFGPGTRLTVL.

This clonotype was observed many times. This chain joins TRBV4-1 and TRBJ2-7; D is undetermined. This CDR3 spans 14 amino acids. Germline CDR1 reads MGHRA; CDR2 reads YSYEKL. V lost 5 bases, J lost 7 bases, and 18 bases lay in between. CDR3 sequence (DNA): TGCGCCAGCAGCAAAGCCGGTGGCCCCGGTGAGCAGTACTTC. Translation: CASSKAGGPGEQYF.

Comments on this clonotype: One base away lies a much larger clone, so this may be a sequencing read error. The chain recombines TRBV20-1 with TRBJ2-7; D unclear. The CDR3 extends over 14 amino acids. V gave up 4 bases and J gave up 6 bases, with 19 bases separating them. The germline V gene encodes CDR1 DFQATT and CDR2 SNEGSKA (reference sequence). The CDR3 bases are TGCAGTGCTACCGGGCCTATAGGCAACTCCGAGCAGTACTTC. Protein: CSATGPIGNSEQYF.

V gene TRBV29-1 combines with J gene TRBJ2-3; 7 bases match TRBD2. Germline CDR1 and CDR2: SQVTM and ANQGSEA. CDR3 length: 16 residues. After removal of 6 bases from V and 1 base from J, the junction contained 13 bases not matched to a gene. In DNA, the CDR3 is TGCAGCGTGGGGGGGATAACGTATCCTGGCACAGATACGCAGTATTTT. The encoded protein is CSVGGITYPGTDTQYF.

This clonotype was recorded many times. V usage is TRBV20-1 and J usage is TRBJ1-2; D may be TRBD1 (5 bases). V dropped 3 bases and J dropped 6 bases, with 11 bases sitting between them. The germline V gene has CDR1 DFQATT and CDR2 SNEGSKA (reference sequence). The CDR3 runs to 12 residues. The CDR3 loop is CSASNGDDGYTF. The CDR3, as DNA: TGCAGTGCTAGTAACGGGGACGATGGCTACACCTTC.

This clonotype was seen many times. V and J are TRBV29-1 and TRBJ1-5; weak D call: TRBD1 (5 bases). Trimming shortened V by 4 bases and J by 2 bases, and 9 bases separated the two germline ends. Germline lookup yields CDR1 SQVTM and CDR2 ANQGSEA. This CDR3 comprises 13 residues. CDR3 DNA: TGCAGCGTTGTATTAGGGGGCAATCAGCCCCAGCATTTT. Protein sequence: CSVVLGGNQPQHF.

This clonotype was detected a few times. This may be a read error, as it is one base from a much larger clone. CDR3 in DNA: TGTGCCAGCAGGGGGGGACAGGCTGCCTATGGCTACACCTTC. Its translation is CASRGGQAAYGYTF. The chain is built from TRBV5-4 and TRBJ1-2; 8 bases agree with TRBD1. The CDR3 sequence is 14 residues long. Germline-derived CDR1 and CDR2 are SGHNT and YYREEE (reference sequence). With 5 bases clipped from V and 4 bases from J, the junction kept 7 bases outside the gene matches.

This clonotype showed up just a few times. This sequence may be a read error, since a much larger clone differs from it by one base. V and J are TRBV2 and TRBJ2-3; 8 bases map to TRBD2. CDR1 and CDR2 from the germline V gene are SNHLY and FYNNEI. The CDR3 consists of 21 residues. The CDR3 reads CANSEDASGYPGGAGTDTQYF. As DNA, the CDR3 is TGTGCCAACAGTGAAGACGCTAGCGGGTATCCCGGGGGGGCGGGCACAGATACGCAGTATTTT.

Concerning this clonotype: This sequence may be a read error, since a much larger clone differs from it by one base. The final CDR3 position lacks the conserved phenylalanine or tryptophan, pointing to a likely read error. The rearrangement uses TRBV19 and TRBJ2-5, with TRBD2 matching over 8 bases. Trimming took 5 bases from V and 1 from J; bases not matched to a gene: 9. Germline V gene lookup returns CDR1 LNHDA and CDR2 SQIVND (reference sequence). The CDR3 is 16 amino acids. The CDR3 DNA follows: TGTGCCAGTAGTGTCAGGATCGCGGGGGGCCAAGAGACCCAGTACTCC. This translates into CASSVRIAGGQETQYS.

This clonotype was seen more than once but under ten times. The chain is built from TRBV19 and TRBJ2-2, with D maybe TRBD2 (5 bases). This CDR3 is 16 amino acids long. Germline values: CDR1 LNHDA, CDR2 SQIVND (reference sequence). Trimming took off 4 bases at V and 6 bases at J, with 18 bases between the two ends. The CDR3 coding sequence is TGTGCCAGTAGTAAGGCCGGCTCCCGGGGAGCCGGGGAGCTGTTTTTT. Protein sequence: CASSKAGSRGAGELFF. The variable domain in full, with the rest retrieved from reference TRBV19 and TRBJ2-2, is DGGITQSPKYLFRKEGQNVTLSCEQNLNHDAMYWYRQDPGQGLRLIYYSQIVNDFQKGDIAEGYSVSREKKESFPLTVTSAQKNPTAFYLCASSKAGSRGAGELFFGEGSRLTVL.

The chain combines TRBV5-5 with TRBJ1-2; 8 bases match TRBD1. The V segment lost 4 bases and the J segment 3 bases; nucleotides outside the gene matches: 8. The CDR3 covers 15 residues. Germline V gene data show CDR1 as SGHKS and CDR2 as YYEKEE (reference sequence). CDR3: CASSPTGEVDYGYTF. Written as DNA, the CDR3 is TGTGCCAGCAGCCCGACAGGGGAAGTCGACTATGGCTACACCTTC. Full variable domain (rest looked up from reference TRBV5-5 and TRBJ1-2): DAGVTQSPTHLIKTRGQQVTLRCSPISGHKSVSWYQQVLGQGPQFIFQYYEKEERGRGNFPDRFSARQFPNYSSELNVNALLLGDSALYLCASSPTGEVDYGYTFGSGTRLTVV.

Ten or more counts support this clonotype. This chain joins TRBV30 and TRBJ2-5; D unresolved. Germline CDR1 reads GTSNPN; CDR2 reads SVGIG (reference sequence). Trimming cost V 2 bases and J 9 bases, with 10 bases left between them. This CDR3 is built from 11 residues. CDR3 loop: CAWSNTTAQYF. The CDR3 DNA reads as TGTGCCTGGAGTAATACTACGGCCCAGTACTTC.

Written as DNA, the CDR3 is TGTGCCAGCAGTTTGTCGGGCGACGGTGAGCAGTTCTTC. Its translation: CASSLSGDGEQFF. The chain uses TRBV12-3 or TRBV12-4 and TRBJ2-1; the D is unclear. This CDR3 spans 13 amino acids. Trimming stripped 3 bases from V and 9 bases from J, with 12 bases between.

This clonotype was counted between two and nine times. This may be a read error, as it is one base from a much larger clone. The gene calls are TRBV6-6 and TRBJ2-2; 11 bases are shared with TRBD2. In germline, CDR1 is MNHNY, CDR2 SVGAGI (reference sequence). This CDR3 contains 17 residues. Losses at the gene ends were 7 bases for V and 0 bases for J; bases not matched to a gene: 7. CDR3 region: CASKHPSGGTNTGELFF. CDR3 DNA sequence: TGTGCCAGCAAGCACCCTAGCGGGGGGACGAACACCGGGGAGCTGTTTTTT.

This clonotype was picked up many times. The chain joins TRBV20-1 to TRBJ2-5; D remains ambiguous. The CDR3 is made up of 14 amino acids. In germline, CDR1 is DFQATT, CDR2 SNEGSKA (reference sequence). V lost 0 bases and J 1 base, leaving 9 bases between the germline ends. DNA of the CDR3: TGCAGTGCTAGAGACGGCCGGTTCCAAGAGACCCAGTACTTC. Translation gives CSARDGRFQETQYF.

This clonotype was counted ten times or more. This sequence joins TRBV24-1 and TRBJ2-1, with D hard to call. Trimming removed 3 bases at V and 1 base at J, with 3 bases between. The length of the CDR3 is 13 residues. Germline loops: CDR1 KGHDR, CDR2 SFDVKD. CDR3 DNA: TGTGCCACCAGTGATGGGTCCTACAATGAGCAGTTCTTC. Protein: CATSDGSYNEQFF.

This clonotype was seen at least ten times. The rearrangement joins TRBV7-2 to TRBJ2-7, with 9 bases identical to TRBD1. Germline CDR1 SGHTA, CDR2 FQGNSA. The length of the CDR3 is 14 residues. V shed 3 bases, J shed 1 base, and the junction held 1 base outside the gene matches. CDR3 DNA sequence: TGTGCCAGCAGCTTTGGGACAGGGTCCTACGAGCAGTACTTC. It is translated as CASSFGTGSYEQYF.

The rearrangement uses TRBV11-2 and TRBJ2-3, with 10 bases identical to TRBD2. After removal of 4 bases from V and 5 bases from J, the junction contained 9 bases not matched to a gene. The CDR3 runs 16 residues. CDR1 is SGHAT and CDR2 is FQNNGV in the germline V gene. The CDR3 protein is CASSSNSGGRGDTQYF. The CDR3 DNA reads as TGTGCCAGCAGCTCCAATAGCGGGGGGCGGGGAGATACGCAGTATTTT.

This clonotype was counted many times. The rearrangement links TRBV6-5 to TRBJ2-7; D ambiguous. V lost 5 bases and J 0 bases, leaving 2 bases between the germline ends. The germline gives CDR1 MNHEY, CDR2 SVGAGI. This CDR3 has 11 residues. CDR3 protein: CASSPSYEQYF. For the CDR3, the DNA is TGTGCCAGCAGTCCCTCCTACGAGCAGTACTTC.

This clonotype was seen a single time. This chain links TRBV6-4 with TRBJ2-2, with TRBD1 identical over 8 bases. V gave up 8 bases and J gave up 6 bases; unmatched junction bases: 5. Germline assignment: CDR1 MRHNA and CDR2 SNTAGT. The CDR3 loop spans 13 amino acids. The chain's CDR3 is CASRRTGSGELFF. The CDR3 region has the DNA TGTGCCAGCCGAAGGACAGGGTCCGGGGAGCTGTTTTTT.

This clonotype was detected many times. The genes are TRBV19 and TRBJ1-4, with 10 nucleotides matching TRBD1. The CDR3 is 16 residues long. Germline V CDR1 and CDR2: LNHDA, SQIVND (reference sequence). Unmatched junction bases numbered 3, after V lost 4 bases and J lost 1 base. CDR3 protein: CASSTRTGGTNEKLFF. The CDR3 nucleotides are TGTGCCAGTAGTACTCGGACAGGGGGAACTAATGAAAAACTGTTTTTT.

V is TRBV15 and J is TRBJ1-2; 8 nucleotides align to TRBD1. The trim removed 4 bases at V and 12 bases at J, leaving 7 bases unmatched. The CDR3 consists of 12 residues. Germline V CDR1 and CDR2: LNHNV, YYDKDF (reference sequence). This CDR3 reads CATSTQGGGNTF. In nucleotides, the CDR3 is TGTGCCACCAGCACACAGGGGGGTGGAAACACCTTC.

As DNA, the CDR3 is TGTGCCAGCAGCTTGGTCCCAGGGGATGCAAACATTCAGTACTTC. Translated, it gives CASSLVPGDANIQYF. The chain joins TRBV5-5 to TRBJ2-4; possibly TRBD1 for D (6 bases). The V gene lost 0 bases and the J gene lost 6 bases, with 13 bases spanning the gap. CDR1 and CDR2 (germline): SGHKS, YYEKEE (reference sequence). The CDR3 is 15 amino acids.

The rearrangement links TRBV18 to TRBJ2-2; either TRBD1 or TRBD2 may fit D (5 bases each). The CDR3 is 16 residues long. The V gene's germline CDR1 is KGHSH and CDR2 LQKENI. V lost 2 bases to trimming and J lost 1 base, with 11 bases between them. The CDR3 sequence is CASSPSGLQNTGELFF. For the CDR3, the DNA is TGTGCCAGCTCACCATCGGGGCTCCAGAACACCGGGGAGCTGTTTTTT.